This T cell receptor (beta chain) was sequenced in a study of blood T cells in healthy people across ages. This clonotype was seen a few times. A sample-barcoded 5' primer and a J-beta primer mix were used in a second PCR of about 7 to 12 cycles. TCRdb analysed the 5' RACE reads with MiXCR anew, one entry per CDR3 protein. Among about 1.8 million distinct CDR3 sequences listed, around 48% were seen once. The source material was blood. The TCR comes from a woman between 35 and 50 years old in good health.

The CDR3 loop is CASSGRLGETQYF. The DNA for the CDR3 is TGCGCCAGCAGCGGACGACTAGGGGAGACCCAGTACTTC. V and J are TRBV5-1 and TRBJ2-7; the D gene is possibly TRBD2 (6 bases). The end of the DNA fits TRBJ2-5 better, so the J call may be wrong. Germline values: CDR1 SGHRS, CDR2 YFSETQ. The CDR3 runs to 13 residues.